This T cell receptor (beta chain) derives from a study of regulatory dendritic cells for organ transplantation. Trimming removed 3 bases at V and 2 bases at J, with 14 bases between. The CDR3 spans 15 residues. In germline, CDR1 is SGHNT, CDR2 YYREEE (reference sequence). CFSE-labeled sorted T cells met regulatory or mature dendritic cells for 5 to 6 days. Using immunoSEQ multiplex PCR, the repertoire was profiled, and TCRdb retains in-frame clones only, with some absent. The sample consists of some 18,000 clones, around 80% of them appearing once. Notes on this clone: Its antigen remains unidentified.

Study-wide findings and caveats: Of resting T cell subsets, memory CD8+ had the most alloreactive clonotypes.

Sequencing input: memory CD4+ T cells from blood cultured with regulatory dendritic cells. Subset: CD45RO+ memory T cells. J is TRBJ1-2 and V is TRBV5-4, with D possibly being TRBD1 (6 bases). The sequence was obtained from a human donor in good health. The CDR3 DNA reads TGTGCCAGCAGCTATGGGGGGGCCACAAACTATGGCTACACCTTC. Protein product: CASSYGGATNYGYTF.